This is a list of T cell receptor beta chains from one sample in a study of spatial heterogeneity in lung cancer. One entry per CDR3 protein, called by TCRdb with MiXCR from the 5' RACE reads. The sample carries 650 to 850 distinct CDR3 sequences, about 35% recorded once. The sequenced sample was lung tumor tissue, obtained at surgery. The origin of the receptors is a male donor with early-stage non-small cell lung cancer. The CDR3 runs from the conserved cysteine through the conserved F or W. The D gene is left open where the match is weak. For some rows the clone size is stated as once, few or many, or as a class when expanded; others skip it.

v_call: TRBV3-1; clone_size: once; d_call: NA; j_call: TRBJ2-7; cdr3_nt: TGTGCCAGCAGTGACGGATGGGACATACTAGGGGAGCAGTACTTC; cdr3_aa: CASSDGWDILGEQYF
v_call: TRBV19; clone_size: large; d_call: TRBD2; j_call: TRBJ2-3; cdr3_nt: TGTGCCAGTACCCGACGGGAGGGGGTTGATACGCAGTATTTT; cdr3_aa: CASTRREGVDTQYF
v_call: TRBV6-1; clone_size: medium-sized; d_call: TRBD2; j_call: TRBJ2-2; cdr3_nt: TGTGCCAGCTCTGCTAGCGGGAGGGTCCTGAACACCGGGGAGCTGTTTTTT; cdr3_aa: CASSASGRVLNTGELFF
v_call: TRBV29-1; clone_size: few; d_call: NA; j_call: TRBJ2-2; cdr3_nt: TGCAGCGTACTCACAGGGTTCACCGGGGAGCTGTTTTTT; cdr3_aa: CSVLTGFTGELFF
v_call: TRBV21-1; clone_size: medium-sized; d_call: NA; j_call: TRBJ1-1; cdr3_nt: TGTGCCAGCAGCCCAGGGGGCGAGGACACTGAAGCTTTCTTT; cdr3_aa: CASSPGGEDTEAFF
v_call: TRBV28; clone_size: large; d_call: NA; j_call: TRBJ1-1; cdr3_nt: TGTGCCAGCAGTTTCTTGGCCAACACTGAAGCTTTCTTT; cdr3_aa: CASSFLANTEAFF
v_call: TRBV20-1; clone_size: NA; d_call: NA; j_call: TRBJ1-1; cdr3_nt: TGCAGTGCGAGCTCAGGGTTACCCGAAGCTTTCTTT; cdr3_aa: CSASSGLPEAFF
v_call: TRBV4-3; clone_size: few; d_call: NA; j_call: TRBJ2-5; cdr3_nt: TGCGCCAGCAGCCAGGGGCACCGGGAGACCCAGTACTTC; cdr3_aa: CASSQGHRETQYF
v_call: TRBV28; clone_size: NA; d_call: NA; j_call: TRBJ2-7; cdr3_nt: TGTGCCAGCAGTCTCGTCCCAAACAGGGAACGGGACGAGCAGTACTTC; cdr3_aa: CASSLVPNRERDEQYF